One T cell receptor beta chain is described in this entry. Per the original methods: Using reference gene primer amplification, nucleated cell counts were estimated. The method was immunoSEQ multiplex PCR; TCRdb's version includes in-frame clones alone and lacks a portion of them. From that table come the V and J calls and clone size; the DNA was used to work out D and trimming. Here the sample spans some 130,000 clones, roughly 80% being singletons. V dropped 8 bases and J dropped 5; count of bases not matched to a gene: 7. This CDR3 contains 13 residues. The data are from a study of blood T cell repertoires in COVID-19. Participants' reported clinical history set cohort assignment.

The chain joins TRBV12-3 or TRBV12-4 to TRBJ1-1, with TRBD1 identical over 8 bases. The sequencing sample was made of PBMCs or T cells enriched from blood (not recorded which). This TCR derives from a man in his forties with acute COVID-19. For the CDR3, the DNA is TGTGCCAGCGTTTGGACAGGGTCAACTGAAGCTTTCTTT. It specifies CASVWTGSTEAFF.